These 27 T cell receptor beta chains were all obtained from the same sample, sequenced in a study of CD8 T cells in Susac syndrome. When the RNA was reverse transcribed, random hexamers were used with an input of 0.5 to 1 ug. TCRdb analysed the immunoSEQ multiplex PCR reads with MiXCR anew, one entry per CDR3 protein. Found here are about 250,000 distinct CDR3 sequences, around 95% of them singletons; the top ten hold 0.055% to 0.075%. The sequenced sample was CD4+ T cells from PBMCs. Source of these receptors: a human donor with multiple sclerosis.

This chain links TRBV9 with TRBJ2-1; 9 bases map to TRBD2. After removal of 3 bases from V and 2 bases from J, the junction contained 3 bases not matched to a gene. Germline lookup yields CDR1 SGDLS and CDR2 YYNGEE. The CDR3 runs to 15 residues. The CDR3 nucleotides are TGTGCCAGCAGCGCCCTAGCGGGAACCTACAATGAGCAGTTCTTC. Translating it yields CASSALAGTYNEQFF.

The chain links TRBV5-1 to TRBJ2-3; D remains unclear. The length of the CDR3 is 16 residues. The germline V gene encodes CDR1 SGHRS and CDR2 YFSETQ. Trimming cost V 0 bases and J 3 bases, with 14 bases left between them. CDR3 nucleotides: TGCGCCAGCAGCTTGGTCTGGGGATGGGAAACAGATACGCAGTATTTT. Translated: CASSLVWGWETDTQYF.

The chain recombines TRBV20-1 with TRBJ2-5; TRBD2 agrees at 12 bases. The length of the CDR3 is 16 residues. Trimming cost V 3 bases and J 5 bases; bases outside gene matches: 10. The germline CDR1 and CDR2 sequences are DFQATT and SNEGSKA (reference sequence). In DNA, the CDR3 is TGCAGTGCTAGGGTCCCTAGCGGGGGGGCAGGGGAGACCCAGTACTTC. Its translation: CSARVPSGGAGETQYF.

The chain joins TRBV5-1 to TRBJ2-7; 7 bases match TRBD1. CDR3 size: 16 residues. The trim removed 0 bases at V and 4 bases at J, leaving 10 bases unmatched. CDR1 is SGHRS, CDR2 YFSETQ, per germline. The CDR3 DNA reads as TGCGCCAGCAGCTTGGGCCCCGGCCAGGGGGTTTACGAGCAGTACTTC. This translates into CASSLGPGQGVYEQYF.

The chain uses TRBV7-9 and TRBJ2-2; D gene ambiguous. Trimming shortened V by 7 bases and J by 3 bases, and 12 bases separated the two germline ends. Germline values: CDR1 SEHNR, CDR2 FQNEAQ (reference sequence). The CDR3 consists of 14 residues. This CDR3 is CASIRTGDTGELFF. Written as DNA, the CDR3 is TGTGCCAGCATACGGACCGGCGACACCGGGGAGCTGTTTTTT. The complete variable domain, with remaining parts taken from reference TRBV7-9 and TRBJ2-2, reads DTGVSQNPRHKITKRGQNVTFRCDPISEHNRLYWYRQTLGQGPEFLTYFQNEAQLEKSRLLSDRFSAERPKGSFSTLEIQRTEQGDSAMYLCASIRTGDTGELFFGEGSRLTVL.

V usage is TRBV25-1 and J usage is TRBJ2-3, with D possibly being TRBD2 (6 bases). CDR1 MGHDK and CDR2 SYGVNS come from the germline V gene. The V and J ends lost 1 base and 0 bases respectively, with 14 bases between them. This CDR3 region has 17 residues. The CDR3 nucleotides read TGTGCCAGCAGTGAATGGGTAGCGGCGCAAAGCACAGATACGCAGTATTTT. Encoded protein: CASSEWVAAQSTDTQYF.

The chain couples TRBV27 to TRBJ2-5, with 11 nucleotides matching TRBD2. The CDR3 sequence is 16 residues long. V gave up 7 bases and J gave up 4 bases; unmatched junction bases: 11. Germline CDR1 reads MNHEY; CDR2 reads SMNVEV (reference sequence). The CDR3 DNA reads TGTGCCAGCACTTCCCTAGTGGGACTAGCGGTAGAGACCCAGTACTTC. As protein: CASTSLVGLAVETQYF.

This clonotype has only one observation. The chain joins TRBV7-2 to TRBJ1-6; a weak D match, TRBD1 (6 bases). Trimming took off 0 bases at V and 7 bases at J, with 10 bases between the two ends. Germline V gene sequence: CDR1 SGHTA, CDR2 FQGNSA. The CDR3 consists of 15 residues. The CDR3 DNA reads as TGTGCCAGCAGCTTAGCGGTTGGGGGCAATTCACCCCTCCACTTT. Encoded protein: CASSLAVGGNSPLHF.

J is TRBJ1-4 and V is TRBV28; TRBD1 is a possible D gene (5 bases). Looked up from germline, CDR1 is MDHEN and CDR2 is SYDVKM. The CDR3 consists of 14 residues. V lost 4 bases and J lost 5, with 11 bases in between. The CDR3 protein is CASSSQRGNEKLFF. In nucleotides, the CDR3 is TGTGCCAGCAGTTCACAACGGGGCAATGAAAAACTGTTTTTT. Variable domain in full (rest from reference TRBV28 and TRBJ1-4): DVKVTQSSRYLVKRTGEKVFLECVQDMDHENMFWYRQDPGLGLRLIYFSYDVKMKEKGDIPEGYSVSREKKERFSLILESASTNQTSMYLCASSSQRGNEKLFFGSGTQLSVL.

The rearrangement uses TRBV5-1 and TRBJ2-5; perhaps D is TRBD1 or TRBD2 (6 bases each). Germline V gives CDR1 SGHRS, CDR2 YFSETQ. The CDR3 length is 16 residues. Between the trimmed V and J ends, which lost 5 bases and 3 bases, there was a span of 20 bases. The CDR3 DNA sequence: TGCGCCAGCAGTACGGGGGCGAAGTGGGGAGAAGAGACCCAGTACTTC. It yields the protein CASSTGAKWGEETQYF.

The chain carries TRBV2 and TRBJ1-5; a weak D match, TRBD1 (6 bases). Germline-derived CDR1 and CDR2 are SNHLY and FYNNEI. This CDR3 region has 14 residues. With 6 bases removed from V and 3 bases from J, the gap between germline ends came to 12 bases. The CDR3 DNA follows: TGTGCCAGCAGGCCCGACAGGTTCAATCAGCCCCAGCATTTT. Translated: CASRPDRFNQPQHF. The full variable domain, rest sourced from reference TRBV2 and TRBJ1-5, is EPEVTQTPSHQVTQMGQEVILRCVPISNHLYFYWYRQILGQKVEFLVSFYNNEISEKSEIFDDQFSVERPDGSNFTLKIRSTKLEDSAMYFCASRPDRFNQPQHFGDGTRLSIL.

This rearrangement joins TRBV27 to TRBJ1-1; TRBD1 matches 7 bases. Germline CDR1 and CDR2: MNHEY and SMNVEV (reference sequence). V was pared by 2 bases and J by 10 bases, with 7 bases of the junction left unmatched. CDR3 length equals 13 residues. DNA of the CDR3: TGTGCCAGCAGTTTACGACAGGGCCTACGAGCTTTCTTT. It is translated as CASSLRQGLRAFF.

CDR3 DNA sequence: TGCAGTGCTGAACCACTAGCGGGGCGCAGCACAGATACGCAGTATTTT. Its translation: CSAEPLAGRSTDTQYF. The V gene is TRBV20-1, the J gene TRBJ2-3; 10 bases align to TRBD2. This CDR3 has 16 residues. Germline values: CDR1 DFQATT, CDR2 SNEGSKA (reference sequence). After removal of 5 bases from V and 0 bases from J, the junction contained 8 bases not matched to a gene.

The chain links TRBV15 to TRBJ2-3; D might be TRBD1 (5 bases). Per the germline V gene, CDR1 is LNHNV and CDR2 is YYDKDF (reference sequence). The CDR3 covers 15 residues. Trimming removed 0 bases from V and 5 bases from J, with 12 bases in between. The CDR3 loop reads CATSRDRVTGDTQYF. CDR3 nucleotides: TGTGCCACCAGCAGAGATCGGGTAACAGGAGATACGCAGTATTTT.

The J gene is TRBJ1-1, the V gene TRBV9; the D is unclear. Deletions cut 0 bases from V and 3 bases from J, with 6 bases between. The CDR3 has 13 residues. The germline CDR1 and CDR2 sequences are SGDLS and YYNGEE. The CDR3 region has the DNA TGTGCCAGCAGCGTAGATTCTTACACTGAAGCTTTCTTT. Translation: CASSVDSYTEAFF.

V usage is TRBV7-8 and J usage is TRBJ2-1, with 7 bases matching TRBD1. The V gene's germline CDR1 is SGHVS and CDR2 FQNEAQ. V was pared by 8 bases and J by 1 base, with 5 bases of the junction left unmatched. The CDR3 runs 14 residues. The CDR3 sequence is CASGLGQSYNEQFF. CDR3 DNA: TGTGCCAGCGGCCTGGGACAGTCCTACAATGAGCAGTTCTTC. The variable domain in full, completed from reference TRBV7-8 and TRBJ2-1, reads GAGVSQSPRYKVAKRGQDVALRCDPISGHVSLFWYQQALGQGPEFLTYFQNEAQLDKSGLPSDRFFAERPEGSVSTLKIQRTQQEDSAVYLCASGLGQSYNEQFFGPGTRLTVL.

The chain joins TRBV2 to TRBJ2-4, with D tentatively TRBD1 (6 bases). The V gene's germline CDR1 is SNHLY and CDR2 FYNNEI. With 2 bases removed from V and 8 bases from J, the gap between germline ends came to 13 bases. CDR3 size: 14 residues. The CDR3 DNA reads TGTGCCAGCAGTGAACAGGGGCCATTTGACATTCAGTACTTC. This encodes CASSEQGPFDIQYF.

The rearrangement uses TRBV13 and TRBJ1-2; 8 bases map to TRBD1. V trimming: 5 bases; J trimming: 7 bases; junction bases outside the gene matches: 9. The CDR3 has 14 residues. Looked up from germline, CDR1 is PRHDT and CDR2 is FYEKMQ (reference sequence). The CDR3 protein is CASSDRTGPFGYTF. The CDR3 region has the DNA TGTGCCAGCAGCGACCGGACAGGGCCCTTTGGCTACACCTTC.

The chain combines TRBV9 with TRBJ2-5, with 8 bases lining up with TRBD1. This CDR3 has 15 residues. Trimming cost V 3 bases and J 3 bases; bases outside gene matches: 7. From germline, CDR1 is SGDLS and CDR2 YYNGEE. The CDR3 region is CASSGSGQVKETQYF. CDR3 bases: TGTGCCAGCAGCGGGTCGGGACAGGTGAAAGAGACCCAGTACTTC.

The V and J genes are TRBV2 and TRBJ2-3; D gene ambiguous. In germline, CDR1 is SNHLY, CDR2 FYNNEI. Trimming removed 4 bases at V and 2 bases at J, with 10 bases between. CDR3 size: 14 residues. The CDR3 DNA is TGTGCCAGCAGTGGTTGGCGAAACACAGATACGCAGTATTTT. Residues: CASSGWRNTDTQYF.

V gene TRBV2 combines with J gene TRBJ2-1, with D tentatively TRBD1 (5 bases). The V end was cut by 8 bases, the J end by 4 bases, with 6 bases between. Germline V CDR1 and CDR2: SNHLY, FYNNEI. The CDR3 consists of 11 residues. The CDR3 sequence: CASSGYNEQFF. Written as DNA, the CDR3 is TGTGCCAGCTCAGGGTACAATGAGCAGTTCTTC.

The chain has TRBV5-1 and TRBJ2-7, with D perhaps TRBD2 (6 bases). The CDR3 consists of 14 residues. Trimming stripped 5 bases from V and 3 bases from J, with 15 bases between. CDR1 is SGHRS, CDR2 YFSETQ, per germline. CDR3 bases: TGCGCCAGCAGTCGGGACTCAGGATACTACGAGCAGTACGTC. It codes for CASSRDSGYYEQYV.

The chain couples TRBV11-2 to TRBJ1-1, with a tentative D call TRBD1 (5 bases). Germline V gives CDR1 SGHAT, CDR2 FQNNGV. The CDR3 is 13 residues long. V was trimmed by 10 bases and J by 4 bases, leaving 16 bases between them. The CDR3 sequence is CATSRELATEAFF. Written as DNA, the CDR3 is TGTGCCACGTCCAGGGAGTTGGCCACTGAAGCTTTCTTT.

This clonotype has only a few counts. This chain links TRBV5-1 with TRBJ1-4; D gene uncertain. The CDR3 totals 15 residues. CDR1 is SGHRS, CDR2 YFSETQ, per germline. Trimming cost V 0 bases and J 0 bases, with 6 bases left between them. In DNA form, the CDR3 reads TGCGCCAGCAGCTTGGGCAGTGCAACTAATGAAAAACTGTTTTTT. This codes for CASSLGSATNEKLFF.

The CDR3 is CASSSSGVQPQHF. As DNA, the CDR3 is TGTGCCAGCAGTTCCTCAGGGGTTCAGCCCCAGCATTTT. The chain has TRBV12-3 or TRBV12-4 and TRBJ1-5; TRBD1 is a possible D gene (6 bases). The CDR3 covers 13 residues. V shed 4 bases and J shed 6 bases, with 10 bases lying between them.

V and J are TRBV9 and TRBJ2-2; D unresolved. Trimming took off 0 bases at V and 8 bases at J, with 8 bases between the two ends. The CDR3 loop spans 13 amino acids. Germline-derived CDR1 and CDR2 are SGDLS and YYNGEE. CDR3 loop: CASSVEVRGELFF. In DNA form, the CDR3 reads TGTGCCAGCAGCGTAGAAGTGAGAGGGGAGCTGTTTTTT.

V usage is TRBV20-1 and J usage is TRBJ2-7; D is undetermined. Trimming took 6 bases from V and 0 from J, leaving 15 bases between them. The CDR3 consists of 14 residues. Germline values: CDR1 DFQATT, CDR2 SNEGSKA (reference sequence). The CDR3 DNA follows: TGCAGTGCCCCCAACGCTCCTAGCTCCTACGAGCAGTACGTC. As protein: CSAPNAPSSYEQYV.